Listed here are 13 T cell receptor beta chains from one sample, sequenced in a study of beta chain features in type 1 diabetes. Overall study results and limits: When Type 1 diabetes patients were examined, their TCRB CDR3s proved moderately but significantly shorter in all four CD4+ subsets.

The study reverse transcribed the entire isolated RNA, so it sequenced expressed TCRB transcripts. Generated by immunoSEQ multiplex PCR, the TCRdb table keeps only in-frame clones and is missing some. Of over 200,000 clones listed, roughly a tenth are singletons. What these receptors recognize is not known. The sample was naive CD4+ T cells from blood. These receptors were taken from a man in his thirties or forties with type 1 diabetes.

The DNA of the CDR3 is TGTGCCAGCAGCGCCTCTACGCCTCTAGATACGCAGTATTTT. It translates to CASSASTPLDTQYF. This rearrangement joins TRBV9 to TRBJ2-3; no clear D. V was shortened by 3 bases and J by 5 bases, with 13 bases between the two germline ends. The CDR3 is 14 residues long. CDR1 and CDR2 (germline): SGDLS, YYNGEE.

In its sample, this clone was seen a few times. The V and J genes are TRBV7-2 and TRBJ2-7, with D hard to call. Germline assignment: CDR1 SGHTA and CDR2 FQGNSA. The CDR3 consists of 13 residues. The germline V and J ends were trimmed by 1 base and 2 bases, with 6 bases remaining between them. CDR3 coding DNA: TGTGCCAGCAGCTTAGGCGCACCCTACGAGCAGTACTTC. It encodes CASSLGAPYEQYF.

This clone has more than one count but fewer than ten. The chain uses TRBV5-1 and TRBJ1-4; maybe TRBD1 (5 bases). CDR1 is SGHRS and CDR2 is YFSETQ in the germline V gene. CDR3 size: 13 residues. Trimming stripped 4 bases from V and 3 bases from J, with 7 bases between. As DNA, the CDR3 is TGCGCCAGCAGCGCGGGGGCTAATGAAAAACTGTTTTTT. Translating it yields CASSAGANEKLFF.

V gene TRBV9 combines with J gene TRBJ2-1; TRBD2 matches at 9 bases. Germline V gene lookup returns CDR1 SGDLS and CDR2 YYNGEE. V trimming: 0 bases; J trimming: 4 bases; junction bases outside the gene matches: 5. The CDR3 spans 16 residues. The CDR3 coding sequence is TGTGCCAGCAGCGTAGGGGCGGGGGGGCCTTACAATGAGCAGTTCTTC. Protein sequence: CASSVGAGGPYNEQFF.

In its sample, this clone was seen a few times. The chain uses TRBV5-1 and TRBJ2-2, with 7 bases matching TRBD2. CDR3 length: 15 amino acids. With 2 bases clipped from V and 2 bases from J, the junction kept 3 bases outside the gene matches. Germline assignment: CDR1 SGHRS and CDR2 YFSETQ. As DNA, the CDR3 is TGCGCCAGCAGCTTTGCGGGGGTTAACACCGGGGAGCTGTTTTTT. Translated, it gives CASSFAGVNTGELFF.

The chain joins TRBV18 to TRBJ2-7, with 7 positions matching TRBD2. Germline V gene sequence: CDR1 KGHSH, CDR2 LQKENI. The CDR3 length is 13 residues. V shed 4 bases, J shed 3 bases, and the junction held 3 bases outside the gene matches. CDR3 in amino acids: CASSQSGVYEQYF. In DNA form, the CDR3 reads TGTGCCAGCTCACAGAGCGGGGTCTACGAGCAGTACTTC.

The J gene is TRBJ2-7, the V gene TRBV15, with 7 bases that match TRBD2. CDR1 LNHNV and CDR2 YYDKDF come from the germline V gene (reference sequence). This CDR3 is built from 15 residues. The ends lost 1 base at V and 1 base at J; junction bases unmatched: 4. CDR3 protein: CATSRAGGESYEQYF. In DNA form, the CDR3 reads TGTGCCACCAGCAGAGCGGGGGGTGAGTCCTACGAGCAGTACTTC.

This clone showed up just a few times. The chain couples TRBV18 to TRBJ1-2; no reliable D call. Germline values: CDR1 KGHSH, CDR2 LQKENI. V lost 4 bases and J lost 11, with 17 bases in between. CDR3 length equals 13 residues. DNA of the CDR3: TGTGCCAGCTCACAGACAACCGAGAAATTTTACACCTTC. Its translation is CASSQTTEKFYTF.

The chain couples TRBV4-1 to TRBJ2-7; TRBD1 matches 8 bases. CDR3 size: 13 residues. Germline CDR1 and CDR2: MGHRA and YSYEKL. After removal of 3 bases from V and 6 bases from J, the junction contained 4 bases not matched to a gene. The CDR3 region has the DNA TGCGCCAGCAGCCAGGTTACAGGGGGCGAGCAGTACTTC. Encoded protein: CASSQVTGGEQYF.

This chain uses TRBV6-6 with TRBJ2-5, with TRBD1 matching 9 bases. The end of the DNA aligns better with TRBJ2-7, so the J call may be wrong. Germline assignment: CDR1 MNHNY and CDR2 SVGAGI (reference sequence). The CDR3 is 14 amino acids. For the CDR3, the DNA is TGTGCCAGCAGTTGGGACAGGGTTCCCTACGAGCAGTACTTC. It codes for CASSWDRVPYEQYF.

This clone has a handful of counts. The chain combines TRBV11-2 with TRBJ2-3, with 7 nucleotides matching TRBD2. The CDR3 spans 14 residues. CDR1 and CDR2 from the germline V gene are SGHAT and FQNNGV. J gave up 4 bases and V 4 bases, and 5 bases lay outside the gene matches. The DNA of the CDR3 is TGTGCCAGCAGCTCGAGACTAGCATCAGATACGCAGTATTTT. Amino acid sequence: CASSSRLASDTQYF.

The table lists this clone with a few counts. This chain uses TRBV30 with TRBJ2-2, with TRBD1 matching over 11 bases. The CDR3 totals 14 residues. V dropped 5 bases and J dropped 4; count of bases not matched to a gene: 3. Germline CDR1 reads GTSNPN; CDR2 reads SVGIG (reference sequence). The CDR3 is CAWPGTGGTGELFF. The CDR3 DNA is TGTGCCTGGCCCGGGACAGGGGGCACCGGGGAGCTGTTTTTT.

The chain has TRBV7-3 and TRBJ2-2, with 9 nucleotides matching TRBD2. V lost 2 bases to trimming and J lost 5 bases; unmatched junction nucleotides: 6. Germline V gene data show CDR1 as SGHTA and CDR2 as FQGTGA. The CDR3 has 16 amino acids. CDR3 nucleotides: TGTGCCAGCAGCTTAGGCGGGGGGGCCTTGACCGGGGAGCTGTTTTTT. It yields the protein CASSLGGGALTGELFF.